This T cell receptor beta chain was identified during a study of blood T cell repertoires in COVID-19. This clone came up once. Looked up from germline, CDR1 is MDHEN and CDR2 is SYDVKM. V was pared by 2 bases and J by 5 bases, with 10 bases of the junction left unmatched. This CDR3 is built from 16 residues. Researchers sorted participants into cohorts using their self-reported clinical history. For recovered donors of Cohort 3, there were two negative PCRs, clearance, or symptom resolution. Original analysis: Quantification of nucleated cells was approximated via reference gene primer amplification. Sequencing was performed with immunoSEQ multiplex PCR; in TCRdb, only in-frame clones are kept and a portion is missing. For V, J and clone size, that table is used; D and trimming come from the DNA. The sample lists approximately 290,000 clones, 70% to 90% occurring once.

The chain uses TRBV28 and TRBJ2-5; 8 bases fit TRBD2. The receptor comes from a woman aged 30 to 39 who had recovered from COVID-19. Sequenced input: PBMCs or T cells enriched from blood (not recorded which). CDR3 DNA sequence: TGTGCCAGCAGTTTAGGAGCGGGGGCCAACCCGGAGACCCAGTACTTC. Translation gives CASSLGAGANPETQYF.